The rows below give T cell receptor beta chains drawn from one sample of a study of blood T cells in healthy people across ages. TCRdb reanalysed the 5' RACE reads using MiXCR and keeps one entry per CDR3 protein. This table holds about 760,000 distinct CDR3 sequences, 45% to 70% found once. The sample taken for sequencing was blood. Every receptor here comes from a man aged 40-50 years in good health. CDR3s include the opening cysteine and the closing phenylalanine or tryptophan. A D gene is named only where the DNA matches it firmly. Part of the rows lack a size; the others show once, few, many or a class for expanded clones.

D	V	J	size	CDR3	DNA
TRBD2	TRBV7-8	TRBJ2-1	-	CASSLTSGRAYVNEQFF	TGTGCCAGCAGCCTAACTAGCGGGAGGGCCTACGTCAATGAGCAGTTCTTC
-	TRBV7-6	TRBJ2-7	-	CASSLTFSSYEQYF	TGTGCCAGCAGCTTGACGTTTAGCTCCTACGAGCAGTACTTC
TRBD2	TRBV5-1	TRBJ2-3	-	CASSLGLAGWGTDTQYF	TGCGCCAGCAGCTTGGGACTAGCGGGGTGGGGCACAGATACGCAGTATTTT
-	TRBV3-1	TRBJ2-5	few	CASSSSGGYEETQYF	TGTGCCAGCAGCTCCTCAGGAGGGTATGAAGAGACCCAGTACTTC
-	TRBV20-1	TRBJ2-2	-	CSVKDTNTGELFF	TGCAGTGTCAAGGACACGAACACCGGGGAGCTGTTTTTT
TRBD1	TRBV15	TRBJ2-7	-	CATSTGQAIAYEQYF	TGTGCCACCAGCACTGGACAGGCGATCGCCTACGAGCAGTACTTC
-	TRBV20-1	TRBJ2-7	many	CSATHGQYRGIYEQYF	TGCAGTGCAACTCATGGTCAATATCGTGGGATCTACGAGCAGTACTTC
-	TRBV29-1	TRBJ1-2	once	CSVEELWDDYGYTF	TGCAGCGTTGAAGAGTTGTGGGACGACTATGGCTACACCTTC
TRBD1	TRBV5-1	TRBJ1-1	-	CASSWGQGPNTEAFF	TGCGCCAGCAGCTGGGGACAGGGACCGAACACTGAAGCTTTCTTT
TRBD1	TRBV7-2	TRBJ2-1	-	CASSSEGTGYYNEQFF	TGTGCCAGCAGCTCGGAAGGGACAGGGTACTACAATGAGCAGTTCTTC
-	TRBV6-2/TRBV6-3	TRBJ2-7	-	CASSREPGFSYEQYF	TGTGCCAGCAGTCGTGAGCCGGGGTTCTCCTACGAGCAGTACTTC
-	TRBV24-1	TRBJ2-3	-	CATGMNRVQSTDTQYF	TGTGCCACCGGCATGAACAGGGTCCAGAGTACAGATACACAGTATTTT
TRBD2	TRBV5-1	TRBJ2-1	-	CASSLEGLGGRGEQFF	TGCGCCAGCAGCTTGGAAGGACTGGGAGGGAGGGGTGAGCAGTTCTTC
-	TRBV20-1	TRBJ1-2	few	CSAENRLGVSNYGYTF	TGCAGTGCTGAGAATAGACTAGGGGTTTCGAACTATGGCTACACCTTC
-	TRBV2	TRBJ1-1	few	CASSEGQRNTEAFF	TGTGCCAGCAGTGAAGGACAGCGAAACACTGAAGCTTTCTTT
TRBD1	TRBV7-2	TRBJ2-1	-	CASTVSRDRRPFF	TGTGCCAGCACTGTTTCCCGGGACAGGAGGCCGTTCTTC
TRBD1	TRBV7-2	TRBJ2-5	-	CASSLRPGQGVTQYF	TGTGCCAGCAGCTTACGCCCGGGACAGGGTGTGACCCAGTACTTC
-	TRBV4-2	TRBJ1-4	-	CASSQKTNEKLFF	TGTGCCAGCAGCCAGAAAACTAATGAAAAACTGTTTTTT
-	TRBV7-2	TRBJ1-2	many	CASRGIVPNYGYTF	TGTGCCAGCAGGGGGATAGTTCCGAACTATGGCTACACCTTC
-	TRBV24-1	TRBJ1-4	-	CATSDTGTNEKLFF	TGTGCCACCAGTGATACCGGGACAAATGAAAAACTGTTTTTT